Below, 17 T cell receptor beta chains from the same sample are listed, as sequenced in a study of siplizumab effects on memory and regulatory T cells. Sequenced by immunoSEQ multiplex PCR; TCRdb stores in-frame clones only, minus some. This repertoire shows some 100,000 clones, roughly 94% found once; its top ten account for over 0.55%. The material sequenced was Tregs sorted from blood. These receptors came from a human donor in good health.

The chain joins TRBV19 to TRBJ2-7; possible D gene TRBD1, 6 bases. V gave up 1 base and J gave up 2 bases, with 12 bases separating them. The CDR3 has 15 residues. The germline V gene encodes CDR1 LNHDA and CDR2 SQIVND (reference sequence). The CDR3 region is CASSIVSQGTYEQYF. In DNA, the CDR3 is TGTGCCAGTAGTATAGTTTCCCAGGGGACCTACGAGCAGTACTTC.

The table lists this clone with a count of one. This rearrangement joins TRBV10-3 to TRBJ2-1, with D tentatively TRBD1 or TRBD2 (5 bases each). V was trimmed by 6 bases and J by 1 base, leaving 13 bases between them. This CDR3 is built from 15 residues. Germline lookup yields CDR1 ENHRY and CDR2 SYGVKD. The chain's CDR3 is CAIRAGTSSYNEQFF. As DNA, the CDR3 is TGTGCCATCAGGGCCGGGACCTCATCCTACAATGAGCAGTTCTTC.

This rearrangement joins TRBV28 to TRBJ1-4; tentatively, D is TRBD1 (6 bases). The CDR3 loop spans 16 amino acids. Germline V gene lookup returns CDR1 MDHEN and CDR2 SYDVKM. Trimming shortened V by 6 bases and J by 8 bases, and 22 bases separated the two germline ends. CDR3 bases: TGTGCCAGCAGCCCCCTCGAGAGGAGGGGGGGAGAAAAACTGTTTTTT. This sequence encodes CASSPLERRGGEKLFF.

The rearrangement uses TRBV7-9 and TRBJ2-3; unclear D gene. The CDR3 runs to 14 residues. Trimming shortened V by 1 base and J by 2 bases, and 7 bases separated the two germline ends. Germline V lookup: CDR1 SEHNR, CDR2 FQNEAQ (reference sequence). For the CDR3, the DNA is TGTGCCAGCAGCTTAGGCCAGATCACAGATACGCAGTATTTT. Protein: CASSLGQITDTQYF.

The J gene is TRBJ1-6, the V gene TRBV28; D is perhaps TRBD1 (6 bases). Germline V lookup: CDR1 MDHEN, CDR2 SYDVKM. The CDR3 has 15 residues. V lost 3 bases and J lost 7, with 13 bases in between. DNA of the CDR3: TGTGCCAGCAGTTTTCCGGGGGCTGGGAATTCACCCCTCCACTTT. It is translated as CASSFPGAGNSPLHF.

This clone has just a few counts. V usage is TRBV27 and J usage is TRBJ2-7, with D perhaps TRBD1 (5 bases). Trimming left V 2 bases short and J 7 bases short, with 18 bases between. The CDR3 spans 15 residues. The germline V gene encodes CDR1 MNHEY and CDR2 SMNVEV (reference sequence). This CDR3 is CASSLKQQGSREQYF. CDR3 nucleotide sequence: TGTGCCAGCAGTTTAAAGCAGCAGGGTAGTAGGGAGCAGTACTTC.

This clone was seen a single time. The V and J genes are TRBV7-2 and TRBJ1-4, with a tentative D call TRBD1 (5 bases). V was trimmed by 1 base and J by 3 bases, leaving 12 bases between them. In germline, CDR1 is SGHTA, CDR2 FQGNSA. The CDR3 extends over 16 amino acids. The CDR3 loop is CASSLGRGWANEKLFF. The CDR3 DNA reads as TGTGCCAGCAGCTTAGGGAGGGGCTGGGCTAATGAAAAACTGTTTTTT.

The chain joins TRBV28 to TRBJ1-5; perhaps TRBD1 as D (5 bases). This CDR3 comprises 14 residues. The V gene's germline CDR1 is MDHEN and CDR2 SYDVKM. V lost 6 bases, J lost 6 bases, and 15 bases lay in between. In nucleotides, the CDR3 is TGTGCCAGCAGCTGGTTGACGGGGGGTCAGCCCCAGCATTTT. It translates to CASSWLTGGQPQHF.

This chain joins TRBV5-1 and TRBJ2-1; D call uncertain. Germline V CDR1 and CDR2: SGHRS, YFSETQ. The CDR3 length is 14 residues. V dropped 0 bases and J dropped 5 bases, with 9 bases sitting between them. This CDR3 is CASSLAAGDNEQFF. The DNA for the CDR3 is TGCGCCAGCAGCTTGGCCGCCGGAGACAATGAGCAGTTCTTC.

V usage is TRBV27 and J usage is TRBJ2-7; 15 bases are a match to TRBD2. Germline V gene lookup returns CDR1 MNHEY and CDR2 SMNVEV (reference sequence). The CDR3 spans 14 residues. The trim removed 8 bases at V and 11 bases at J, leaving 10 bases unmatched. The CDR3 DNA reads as TGTGCCAGCTCCCGCACCGGGACTAGCGGGAGGAAGTACTTC. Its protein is CASSRTGTSGRKYF.

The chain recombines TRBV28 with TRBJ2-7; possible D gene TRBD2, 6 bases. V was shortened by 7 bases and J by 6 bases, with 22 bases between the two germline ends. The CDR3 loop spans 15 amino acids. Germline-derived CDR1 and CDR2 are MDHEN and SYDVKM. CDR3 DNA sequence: TGTGCCAGCACCGATAGCGGAAGATCCCCAGGCGAGCAGTACTTC. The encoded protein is CASTDSGRSPGEQYF. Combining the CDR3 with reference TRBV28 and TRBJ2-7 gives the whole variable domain DVKVTQSSRYLVKRTGEKVFLECVQDMDHENMFWYRQDPGLGLRLIYFSYDVKMKEKGDIPEGYSVSREKKERFSLILESASTNQTSMYLCASTDSGRSPGEQYFGPGTRLTVT.

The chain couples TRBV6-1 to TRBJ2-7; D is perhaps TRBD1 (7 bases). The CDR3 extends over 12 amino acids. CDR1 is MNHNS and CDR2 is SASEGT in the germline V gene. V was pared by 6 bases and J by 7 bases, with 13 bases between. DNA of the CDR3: TGTGCCAGCAGGGTAGCGGACAGGGAGCAGTACTTC. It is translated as CASRVADREQYF.

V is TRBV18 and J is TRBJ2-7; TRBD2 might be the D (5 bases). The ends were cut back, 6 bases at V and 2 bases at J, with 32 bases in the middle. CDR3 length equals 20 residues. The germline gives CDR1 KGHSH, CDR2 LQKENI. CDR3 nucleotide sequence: TGTGCCAGCTCCACTGTGAGGGCTCTAGGTCTCTCCGGCACTACCTACGAGCAGTACTTC. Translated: CASSTVRALGLSGTTYEQYF. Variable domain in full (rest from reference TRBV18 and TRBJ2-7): NAGVMQNPRHLVRRRGQEARLRCSPMKGHSHVYWYRQLPEEGLKFMVYLQKENIIDESGMPKERFSAEFPKEGPSILRIQQVVRGDSAAYFCASSTVRALGLSGTTYEQYFGPGTRLTVT.

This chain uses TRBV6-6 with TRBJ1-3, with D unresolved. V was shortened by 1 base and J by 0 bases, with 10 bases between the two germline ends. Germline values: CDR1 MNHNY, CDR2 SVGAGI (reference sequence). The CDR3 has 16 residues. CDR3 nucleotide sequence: TGTGCCAGCAGTTACTTAACCGGATACTCTGGAAACACCATATATTTT. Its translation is CASSYLTGYSGNTIYF.

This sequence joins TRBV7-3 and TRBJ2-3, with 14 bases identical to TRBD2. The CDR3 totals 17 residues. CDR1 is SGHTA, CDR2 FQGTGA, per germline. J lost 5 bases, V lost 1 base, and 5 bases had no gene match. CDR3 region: CASSLKGLAGVKDTQYF. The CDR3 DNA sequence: TGTGCCAGCAGCTTAAAGGGACTAGCGGGAGTAAAAGATACGCAGTATTTT.

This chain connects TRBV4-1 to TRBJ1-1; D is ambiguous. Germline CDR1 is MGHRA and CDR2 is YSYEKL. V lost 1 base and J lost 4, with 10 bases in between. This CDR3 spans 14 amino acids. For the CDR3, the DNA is TGCGCCAGCAGCCAAGCGGTGAGGGCCACTGAAGCTTTCTTT. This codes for CASSQAVRATEAFF.

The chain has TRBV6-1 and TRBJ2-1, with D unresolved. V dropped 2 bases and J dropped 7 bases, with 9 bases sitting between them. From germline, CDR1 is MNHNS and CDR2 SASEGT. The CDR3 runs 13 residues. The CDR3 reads CASSENTRNEQFF. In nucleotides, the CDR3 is TGTGCCAGCAGTGAAAACACTCGGAATGAGCAGTTCTTC.